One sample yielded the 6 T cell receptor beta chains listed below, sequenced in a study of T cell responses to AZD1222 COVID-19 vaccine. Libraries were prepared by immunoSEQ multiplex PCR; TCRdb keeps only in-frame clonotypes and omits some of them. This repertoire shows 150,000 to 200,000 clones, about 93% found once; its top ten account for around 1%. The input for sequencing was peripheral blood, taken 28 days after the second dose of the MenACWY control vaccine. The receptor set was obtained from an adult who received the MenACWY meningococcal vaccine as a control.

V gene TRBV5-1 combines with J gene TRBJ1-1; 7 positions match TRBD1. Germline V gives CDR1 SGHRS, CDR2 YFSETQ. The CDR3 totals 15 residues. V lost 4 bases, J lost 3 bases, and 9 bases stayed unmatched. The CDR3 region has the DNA TGCGCCAGCAGCCCTACAGGGGTCGGACACACTGAAGCTTTCTTT. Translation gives CASSPTGVGHTEAFF. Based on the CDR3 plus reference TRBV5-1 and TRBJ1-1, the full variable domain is KAGVTQTPRYLIKTRGQQVTLSCSPISGHRSVSWYQQTPGQGLQFLFEYFSETQRNKGNFPGRFSGRQFSNSRSEMNVSTLELGDSALYLCASSPTGVGHTEAFFGQGTRLTVV.

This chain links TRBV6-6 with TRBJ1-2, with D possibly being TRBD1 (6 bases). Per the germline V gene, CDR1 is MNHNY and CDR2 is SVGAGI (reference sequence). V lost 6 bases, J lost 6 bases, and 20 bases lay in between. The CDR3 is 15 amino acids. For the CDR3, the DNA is TGTGCCAGCAGCCGAAGGGGGGTGGCGTCGGATGGCTACACCTTC. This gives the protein CASSRRGVASDGYTF.

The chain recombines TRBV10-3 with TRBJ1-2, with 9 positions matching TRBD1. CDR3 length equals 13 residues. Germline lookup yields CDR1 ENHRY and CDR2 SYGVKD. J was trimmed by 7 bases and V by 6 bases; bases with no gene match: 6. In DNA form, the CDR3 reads TGTGCCATCAGCCCAGACAGGGGGGGTGGCTACACCTTC. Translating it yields CAISPDRGGGYTF.

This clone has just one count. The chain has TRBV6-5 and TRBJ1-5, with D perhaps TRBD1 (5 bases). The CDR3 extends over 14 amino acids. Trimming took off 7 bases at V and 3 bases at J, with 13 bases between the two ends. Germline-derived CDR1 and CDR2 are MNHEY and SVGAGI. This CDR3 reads CASTRGSFNQPQHF. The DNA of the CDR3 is TGTGCCAGCACCCGGGGGAGTTTCAATCAGCCCCAGCATTTT.

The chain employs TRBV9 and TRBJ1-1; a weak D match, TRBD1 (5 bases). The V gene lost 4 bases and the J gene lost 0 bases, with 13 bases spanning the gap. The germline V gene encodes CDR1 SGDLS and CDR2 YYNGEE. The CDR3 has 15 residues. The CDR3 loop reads CASSLSTDLNTEAFF. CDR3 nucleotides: TGTGCCAGCAGCCTTTCGACAGATCTGAACACTGAAGCTTTCTTT.

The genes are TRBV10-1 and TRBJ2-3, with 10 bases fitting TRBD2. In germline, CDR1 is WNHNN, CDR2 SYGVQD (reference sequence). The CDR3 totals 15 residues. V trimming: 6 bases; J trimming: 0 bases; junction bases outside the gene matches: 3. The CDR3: CASRRTSGSTDTQYF. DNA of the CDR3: TGCGCCAGCAGGCGGACTAGCGGTAGCACAGATACGCAGTATTTT.